The sequence of this TCR beta chain was determined in a study of cytomegalovirus exposure and HLA in healthy donors. On the study more broadly: Prior work identified some 120 million unique TCR beta sequences in about 179 million T cells. Whole-study findings and limits: The dataset shows that most TCR sequences were rare, while some public TCRs occurred in many donors. Most CMV-associated TCR beta chains appeared HLA-restricted in a later analysis.

The primer mix had 60 Vbeta and 13 Jbeta primers. Clones were sequenced by immunoSEQ multiplex PCR, and TCRdb holds only the in-frame ones, with some missing. In the table there are about 190,000 clones, over 80% of which are singletons. The ends were cut back, 6 bases at V and 5 bases at J, with 7 bases in the middle. CDR1 is SNHLY and CDR2 is FYNNEI in the germline V gene. CDR3 length: 12 residues. On this clone itself: Its antigen is not identified.

The receptor comes from a man aged 25-40 years in good health and CMV-seronegative. The chain is built from TRBV2 and TRBJ2-2; D is ambiguous. Sequencing was done on a sample of PBMCs. The CDR3 DNA reads as TGTGCCAGCAGACTGTGGACCGGGGAGCTGTTTTTT. It encodes CASRLWTGELFF.